This record looks at one TCR beta chain sequence and its context. No antigen is known for it. With 60 Vbeta and 13 Jbeta primers, the PCR was carried out. Repertoires were generated with immunoSEQ multiplex PCR, while TCRdb's copy carries only in-frame clones and drops some. The sample shows about 160,000 clones, approximately 80% of them seen only once. Despite likely unrecorded immune exposures, the donors were nominally healthy at the time of sampling. The sample originates from a study of cytomegalovirus exposure and HLA in healthy donors. Findings of the study overall: A later examination showed that TCR association rates differed by HLA locus, with DRB1 most and HLA-C fewest. Most CMV-associated TCR beta chains appeared HLA-restricted in a later analysis.

The V gene end was trimmed by 5 bases and the J gene end by 1 base; junction bases not matched to a gene: 3. The CDR3 consists of 15 residues. The germline V gene encodes CDR1 WSHSY and CDR2 SAAADI. The sequenced sample consisted of PBMCs. This rearrangement joins TRBV10-2 to TRBJ1-5, with 9 bases identical to TRBD1. The TCR was taken from a man younger than 35 in good health and CMV-seropositive. The CDR3 DNA reads TGCGCCAGCAGTTTGACAGGGGGAAGCAATCAGCCCCAGCATTTT. Its protein is CASSLTGGSNQPQHF.